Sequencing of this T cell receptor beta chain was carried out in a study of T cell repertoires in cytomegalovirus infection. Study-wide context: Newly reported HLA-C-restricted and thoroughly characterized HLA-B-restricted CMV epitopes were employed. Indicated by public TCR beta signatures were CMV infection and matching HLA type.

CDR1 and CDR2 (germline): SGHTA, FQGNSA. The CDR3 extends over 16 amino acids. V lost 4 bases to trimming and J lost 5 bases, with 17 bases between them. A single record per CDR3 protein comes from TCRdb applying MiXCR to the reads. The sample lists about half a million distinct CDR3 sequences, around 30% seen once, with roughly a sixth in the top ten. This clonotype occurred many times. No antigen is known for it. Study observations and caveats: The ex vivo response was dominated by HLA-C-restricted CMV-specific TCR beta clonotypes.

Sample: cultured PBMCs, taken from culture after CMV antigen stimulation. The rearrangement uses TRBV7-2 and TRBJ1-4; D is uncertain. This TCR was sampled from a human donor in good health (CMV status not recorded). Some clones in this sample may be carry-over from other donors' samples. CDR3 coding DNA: TGTGCCAGCAGCTGGGGTAATAGGGCTGGAAATGAAAAACTGTTTTTT. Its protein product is CASSWGNRAGNEKLFF.